This T cell receptor (beta chain) derives from a study of CD8 T cells in Susac syndrome. Reverse transcription of about 0.5 to 1 ug RNA used random hexamers. TCRdb reprocessed the immunoSEQ multiplex PCR reads via MiXCR and lists one record per CDR3 protein. The sample includes more than 100,000 distinct CDR3 sequences, nearly 95% of them seen just once. The CDR3 contains 19 residues. The ends lost 0 bases at V and 0 bases at J; junction bases unmatched: 11. Germline V gene data show CDR1 as LGHNA and CDR2 as YNFKEQ. The receptor's source is a human donor in good health. The genes are TRBV4-2 and TRBJ2-1; 7 nucleotides align to TRBD2. Sequenced sample: CD4+ T cells from PBMCs. CDR3 loop: CASSQEGLAASSSYNEQFF. In DNA, the CDR3 is TGTGCCAGCAGCCAAGAAGGGCTAGCGGCCTCTAGCTCCTACAATGAGCAGTTCTTC.